A selection of T cell receptor beta chains follows, all from one sample in a study of control samples from healthy donors and cancer patients. Using immunoSEQ multiplex PCR, the repertoire was profiled, and TCRdb retains in-frame clones only, with some absent. The table lists some 64,000 clones, more than 75% of them singletons. Sequencing input: PBMCs. The receptors were sampled from a woman in her forties or fifties with head and neck cancer. The conserved cysteine and the conserved F or W are not part of the CDR3 here. The size field is filled for only some rows; it gives once, few, many or a size class.

V gene: TRBV19; J gene: TRBJ2-7; clone size: few; CDR3 protein: ASSITVGRGPWEQY
V gene: TRBV28; J gene: TRBJ2-5; clone size: -; CDR3 protein: ASSSGETQY
V gene: TRBV5-1; J gene: TRBJ2-5; clone size: few; CDR3 protein: ASSEGGTGETQY
V gene: TRBV18; J gene: TRBJ2-7; clone size: -; CDR3 protein: ASSRAGNSYEQY
V gene: TRBV30; J gene: TRBJ2-1; clone size: -; CDR3 protein: ARGAGHMGEQF
V gene: TRBV5-1; J gene: TRBJ2-7; clone size: once; CDR3 protein: ASSFDTRTDQRY
V gene: TRBV18; J gene: TRBJ2-2; clone size: -; CDR3 protein: ASSPGQGDTGELF
V gene: TRBV5-1; J gene: TRBJ1-2; clone size: -; CDR3 protein: ASSLWGQARDGYT
V gene: TRBV30; J gene: TRBJ1-2; clone size: -; CDR3 protein: AWSVVSYGYT
V gene: TRBV6-5; J gene: TRBJ2-1; clone size: -; CDR3 protein: ASSLLRKPTNEQF
V gene: TRBV4-3; J gene: TRBJ2-7; clone size: -; CDR3 protein: ASSQGWQSSYEQY
V gene: TRBV7-2; J gene: TRBJ1-6; clone size: -; CDR3 protein: ASSSTDGNSPLH
V gene: TRBV10-2; J gene: TRBJ2-3; clone size: few; CDR3 protein: ASSELAGPTDTQY
V gene: TRBV5-6; J gene: TRBJ2-7; clone size: -; CDR3 protein: ASSFGYEQY
V gene: TRBV18; J gene: TRBJ2-1; clone size: -; CDR3 protein: ASSLLGLAENNEQF
V gene: TRBV6-2/TRBV6-3; J gene: TRBJ2-5; clone size: -; CDR3 protein: ASSYGGLAKTQY
V gene: TRBV5-4; J gene: TRBJ1-2; clone size: -; CDR3 protein: ASSSEPKEVRYGYT
V gene: TRBV7-9; J gene: TRBJ1-4; clone size: -; CDR3 protein: ASSPPTGVATNEKLF
V gene: TRBV2; J gene: TRBJ2-1; clone size: -; CDR3 protein: ASTGQGMISYNEQF
V gene: TRBV28; J gene: TRBJ2-7; clone size: -; CDR3 protein: ASSPHGTYEQY
V gene: TRBV7-2; J gene: TRBJ2-1; clone size: -; CDR3 protein: ASSLVSSGGGYEQF
V gene: TRBV30; J gene: TRBJ1-2; clone size: -; CDR3 protein: ASPEYNGYGYT
V gene: TRBV19; J gene: TRBJ2-2; clone size: -; CDR3 protein: ASSSGQGARTGELF